These 24 T cell receptor beta chains share one sample of origin, sequenced in a study of cytomegalovirus exposure and HLA in healthy donors. It was with 60 Vbeta and 13 Jbeta primers that the PCR ran. Sequencing used immunoSEQ multiplex PCR; TCRdb keeps in-frame clones, though not all of them. The sample holds 100,000 to 150,000 clones, around 75% seen once. The sequenced sample consisted of PBMCs. These receptors were obtained from a woman in her forties or fifties in good health and CMV-seropositive.

The table lists this clone with a few counts. The chain recombines TRBV7-9 with TRBJ2-7; 12 bases map to TRBD2. Germline assignment: CDR1 SEHNR and CDR2 FQNEAQ (reference sequence). Losses at the gene ends were 0 bases for V and 3 bases for J; bases not matched to a gene: 0. The CDR3 runs to 15 residues. The CDR3 protein is CASSLAGLAGYEQYF. The CDR3, as DNA: TGTGCCAGCAGCTTAGCGGGACTAGCGGGCTACGAGCAGTACTTC.

The chain has TRBV11-3 and TRBJ1-3; D is perhaps TRBD1 (5 bases). V was cut by 2 bases and J by 3 bases, with 11 bases left in between. Per germline, CDR1 SGHNT and CDR2 YENEEA. The CDR3 is made up of 15 amino acids. CDR3 DNA sequence: TGTGCCAGCAGCTTACGACCTACAGGTGGAAACACCATATATTTT. It is translated as CASSLRPTGGNTIYF. Looking up the rest from reference TRBV11-3 and TRBJ1-3 gives the full variable domain: EAGVVQSPRYKIIEKKQPVAFWCNPISGHNTLYWYLQNLGQGPELLIRYENEEAVDDSQLPKDRFSAERLKGVDSTLKIQPAELGDSAVYLCASSLRPTGGNTIYFGEGSWLTVV.

The rearrangement joins TRBV30 to TRBJ2-7; D is uncertain. The CDR3 has 13 residues. Germline-derived CDR1 and CDR2 are GTSNPN and SVGIG (reference sequence). The V and J ends lost 0 bases and 0 bases respectively, with 6 bases between them. The CDR3 DNA sequence: TGTGCCTGGAGTGTTGCTAGCTCCTACGAGCAGTACTTC. Its translation is CAWSVASSYEQYF. The full variable domain, in which reference TRBV30 and TRBJ2-7 provide the parts outside the CDR3, is SQTIHQWPATLVQPVGSPLSLECTVEGTSNPNLYWYRQAAGRGLQLLFYSVGIGQISSEVPQNLSASRPQDRQFILSSKKLLLSDSGFYLCAWSVASSYEQYFGPGTRLTVT.

The chain uses TRBV6-6 and TRBJ1-6; TRBD1 is a possible D gene (6 bases). The CDR3 is made up of 13 amino acids. Germline CDR1 reads MNHNY; CDR2 reads SVGAGI (reference sequence). Between the trimmed V and J ends, which lost 7 bases and 4 bases, there was a span of 8 bases. The CDR3 protein is CASTTGYNSPLHF. The CDR3 coding sequence is TGTGCCAGCACCACAGGGTATAATTCACCCCTCCACTTT.

The chain uses TRBV7-2 and TRBJ2-7; the D gene is possibly TRBD2 (6 bases). Trimming pared 2 bases from V and 2 bases from J, leaving 13 bases between. Germline CDR1 is SGHTA and CDR2 is FQGNSA. The length of the CDR3 is 15 residues. Here the CDR3 DNA reads TGTGCCAGCAGCTTAATCTCTAGCGTGCCCTACGAGCAGTACTTC. Translated: CASSLISSVPYEQYF.

The V gene is TRBV5-1, the J gene TRBJ2-1; 11 bases line up with TRBD2. From germline, CDR1 is SGHRS and CDR2 YFSETQ. There are 16 residues in the CDR3. Trimming at V came to 5 bases and at J to 9 bases, leaving 13 bases not matched to a gene. The CDR3 sequence is CASSPGSGRVTGEQFF. DNA for the CDR3: TGCGCCAGCAGTCCAGGTAGCGGGAGGGTTACGGGTGAGCAGTTCTTC.

The rearrangement joins TRBV4-1 to TRBJ1-3; 7 bases are a match to TRBD1. Trimming cost V 4 bases and J 4 bases; bases outside gene matches: 10. In germline, CDR1 is MGHRA, CDR2 YSYEKL. The CDR3 is made up of 16 amino acids. The CDR3 protein is CASSPSGRGSGNTIYF. CDR3 coding DNA: TGCGCCAGCAGCCCCTCCGGCAGGGGGTCCGGAAACACCATATATTTT.

The rearrangement links TRBV18 to TRBJ2-7, with TRBD1 identical over 10 bases. The trim removed 5 bases at V and 0 bases at J, leaving 4 bases unmatched. There are 15 residues in the CDR3. CDR1 and CDR2 from the germline V gene are KGHSH and LQKENI. The CDR3 DNA sequence: TGTGCCAGCTCATTGGGACAGGGGATCTCCTACGAGCAGTACTTC. It codes for CASSLGQGISYEQYF.

This clone has a single count. The chain uses TRBV7-2 and TRBJ1-4, with D maybe TRBD1 (6 bases). The V and J ends lost 1 base and 4 bases respectively, with 10 bases between them. The CDR3 is 15 residues long. Germline loops: CDR1 SGHTA, CDR2 FQGNSA. CDR3 coding DNA: TGTGCCAGCAGCTTAGGCAGGGGCGGTAATGAAAAACTGTTTTTT. It translates to CASSLGRGGNEKLFF.

This clone has only a few counts. The genes are TRBV19 and TRBJ2-1, with D perhaps TRBD2 (6 bases). CDR1 and CDR2 from the germline V gene are LNHDA and SQIVND (reference sequence). V was trimmed by 1 base and J by 9 bases, leaving 13 bases between them. The CDR3 consists of 14 residues. CDR3 in DNA: TGTGCCAGTAGTATAGTCCTGCTCGGGAGTGAGCAGTTCTTC. This translates into CASSIVLLGSEQFF.

J is TRBJ2-6 and V is TRBV6-1; TRBD1 might be the D (6 bases). Germline V gene sequence: CDR1 MNHNS, CDR2 SASEGT. The CDR3 consists of 15 residues. Trimming shortened V by 6 bases and J by 1 base, and 10 bases separated the two germline ends. The CDR3 DNA follows: TGTGCCAGCAGCGCCACAGGGTCTGGGGCCAACGTCCTGACTTTC. This sequence encodes CASSATGSGANVLTF.

The chain has TRBV5-1 and TRBJ2-5; 7 nucleotides line up with TRBD2. Germline V gene lookup returns CDR1 SGHRS and CDR2 YFSETQ. The length of the CDR3 is 14 residues. V lost 5 bases, J lost 5 bases, and 9 bases stayed unmatched. The CDR3 DNA follows: TGCGCCAGCAGTGGGACTACGACCTCCGAGACCCAGTACTTC. Its protein product is CASSGTTTSETQYF.

The chain joins TRBV7-2 to TRBJ1-2, with TRBD1 as a possible D gene (5 bases). This CDR3 is built from 14 residues. V shed 5 bases and J shed 2 bases, with 12 bases lying between them. The germline V gene encodes CDR1 SGHTA and CDR2 FQGNSA. The CDR3, as DNA: TGTGCCAGCAGCCCGGGGACTCTGAACTATGGCTACACCTTC. It codes for CASSPGTLNYGYTF.

The CDR3 sequence is CASSREATSGNTIYF. The CDR3 region has the DNA TGTGCCAGCAGCCGAGAGGCAACCTCTGGAAACACCATATATTTT. This chain connects TRBV7-9 to TRBJ1-3; unclear D gene. Germline V lookup: CDR1 SEHNR, CDR2 FQNEAQ (reference sequence). V lost 5 bases, J lost 0 bases, and 11 bases lay in between. The CDR3 extends over 15 amino acids.

The table lists this clone with a count of one. The chain combines TRBV2 with TRBJ2-5; tentative D call: TRBD1 (6 bases). The germline V gene encodes CDR1 SNHLY and CDR2 FYNNEI. V was shortened by 6 bases and J by 5 bases, with 10 bases between the two germline ends. The CDR3 is 12 residues long. The CDR3 spells CASRGAKETQYF. CDR3 in DNA: TGTGCCAGCAGGGGGGCGAAGGAGACCCAGTACTTC.

The chain is built from TRBV5-4 and TRBJ1-5; a possible D gene is TRBD1 (6 bases). CDR1 is SGHNT and CDR2 is YYREEE in the germline V gene (reference sequence). The CDR3 sequence is 19 residues long. Trimming stripped 6 bases from V and 2 bases from J, with 27 bases between. This CDR3 reads CASTSDGTRGYSGNQPQHF. As DNA, the CDR3 is TGTGCCAGCACCTCAGATGGGACACGAGGCTATTCAGGCAATCAGCCCCAGCATTTT.

In its sample, this clone was seen a few times. The rearrangement joins TRBV2 to TRBJ2-1; unclear D gene. The CDR3 covers 13 residues. V was pared by 7 bases and J by 5 bases, with 12 bases between. Germline V gives CDR1 SNHLY, CDR2 FYNNEI. This CDR3 reads CASNEMLDNEQFF. CDR3 nucleotides: TGTGCCAGCAACGAGATGTTGGACAATGAGCAGTTCTTC.

CDR3 sequence: CASSRTGAASSYEQYF. For the CDR3, the DNA is TGTGCCAGCAGCCGTACAGGGGCCGCCAGCTCCTACGAGCAGTACTTC. The V and J genes are TRBV7-3 and TRBJ2-7, with TRBD1 matching over 7 bases. The CDR3 contains 16 residues. CDR1 and CDR2 (germline): SGHTA, FQGTGA. J lost 0 bases, V lost 5 bases, and 10 bases had no gene match.

This rearrangement joins TRBV18 to TRBJ1-2; 10 positions match TRBD1. The CDR3 length is 15 residues. With V trimmed by 3 bases and J by 4 bases, 5 bases remained unmatched. Germline V lookup: CDR1 KGHSH, CDR2 LQKENI. The CDR3 spells CASSPRDRGVYGYTF. CDR3 sequence (DNA): TGTGCCAGCTCACCTCGGGACAGGGGAGTCTATGGCTACACCTTC.

On this clone itself: One junction end disagrees with the germline gene, perhaps due to a read error. This chain links TRBV4-2 with TRBJ1-1; D call uncertain. Per germline, CDR1 LGHNA and CDR2 YNFKEQ. The CDR3 has 14 amino acids. CDR3 sequence: CTSSQDASGFEAFF. The CDR3 nucleotides are TGTACCAGCAGCCAAGATGCGTCGGGTTTTGAAGCTTTCTTT.

The chain combines TRBV2 with TRBJ1-1; 8 nucleotides match TRBD1. CDR3 length: 13 residues. CDR1 and CDR2 (germline): SNHLY, FYNNEI. Unmatched junction bases numbered 5, after V lost 6 bases and J lost 5 bases. The CDR3 nucleotides read TGTGCCAGCAGGGGACAGGTGGTAACTGAAGCTTTCTTT. Translation gives CASRGQVVTEAFF.

The J gene is TRBJ2-1, the V gene TRBV5-6; no reliable D call. Germline V gene sequence: CDR1 SGHDT, CDR2 YYEEEE. V was clipped by 4 bases and J by 2 bases, with 10 bases between them. This CDR3 region has 14 residues. In nucleotides, the CDR3 is TGTGCCAGCAGCCAAGACTCGGCCTACAATGAGCAGTTCTTC. This sequence encodes CASSQDSAYNEQFF.

The genes are TRBV5-1 and TRBJ2-2; no definite D call. Germline CDR1 reads SGHRS; CDR2 reads YFSETQ. The CDR3 consists of 17 residues. Trimming stripped 0 bases from V and 0 bases from J, with 12 bases between. CDR3 protein: CASSLVFLAANTGELFF. CDR3 nucleotides: TGCGCCAGCAGCTTGGTATTCCTGGCCGCGAACACCGGGGAGCTGTTTTTT.

This rearrangement joins TRBV9 to TRBJ1-1; D gene uncertain. Trimming removed 0 bases from V and 4 bases from J, with 13 bases in between. Looked up from germline, CDR1 is SGDLS and CDR2 is YYNGEE. This CDR3 has 15 amino acids. The DNA for the CDR3 is TGTGCCAGCAGCGTAGGGCTCGCGGAGGGCACTGAAGCTTTCTTT. Translated, it gives CASSVGLAEGTEAFF.